The TCR beta chain under discussion was sequenced for a study of blood T cell repertoires in COVID-19. Study-wide context: COVID-19 samples from acute and convalescent phases originated in the United States, Italy and Spain.

Data came from immunoSEQ multiplex PCR; TCRdb stores just in-frame clones and leaves some out. The sample contains roughly 180,000 clones, roughly four fifths of which appear only once. The CDR3 is 16 amino acids. Germline lookup yields CDR1 LGHDT and CDR2 YNNKEL (reference sequence). The V and J ends lost 4 bases and 5 bases, in that order; junction bases with no gene match: 5. Ten or more counts support this clone. This chain links TRBV3-1 (or the pseudogene TRBV3-2) with TRBJ2-2, with TRBD2 identical over 12 bases. The TCR comes from a middle-aged woman with COVID-19, enrolled during active disease. The specimen sequenced was peripheral blood. This CDR3 reads CASSPTGTSGTGELFF. DNA of the CDR3: TGTGCCAGCAGCCCAACCGGGACTAGCGGGACCGGGGAGCTGTTTTTT.